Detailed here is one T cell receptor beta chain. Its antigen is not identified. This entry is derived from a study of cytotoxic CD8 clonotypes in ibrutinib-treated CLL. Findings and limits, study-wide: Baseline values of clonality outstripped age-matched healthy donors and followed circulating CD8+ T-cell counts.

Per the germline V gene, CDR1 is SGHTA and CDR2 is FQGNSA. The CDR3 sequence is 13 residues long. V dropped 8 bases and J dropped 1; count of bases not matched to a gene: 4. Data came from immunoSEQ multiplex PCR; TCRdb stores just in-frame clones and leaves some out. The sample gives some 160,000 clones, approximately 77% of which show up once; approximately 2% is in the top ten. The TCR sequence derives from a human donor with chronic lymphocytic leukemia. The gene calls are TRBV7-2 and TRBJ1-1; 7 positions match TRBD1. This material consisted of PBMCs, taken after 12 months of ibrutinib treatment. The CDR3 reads CASGGQENTEAFF. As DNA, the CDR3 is TGTGCCAGCGGCGGACAGGAGAACACTGAAGCTTTCTTT.